This TCR beta chain was recovered during a study of T-cell reconstitution after alpha-beta-depleted transplantation in children. This clonotype was detected many times. Using unique molecular identifiers, the investigators prepared the TCRbeta library. MiXCR, run by TCRdb on the PCR reads, gives a single entry per CDR3 protein. This sample has roughly 220,000 distinct CDR3 sequences; 9.7% occur once, and the top ten carry around 5%. The CDR3 loop spans 18 amino acids. The V gene lost 3 bases and the J gene lost 0 bases, with 19 bases spanning the gap. From germline, CDR1 is SGHRS and CDR2 YFSETQ. The specimen was PBMCs from the stem cell graft donor, collected from the stem cell graft. V usage is TRBV5-1 and J usage is TRBJ2-1; perhaps D is TRBD1 or TRBD2 (6 bases each). This receptor was obtained from a human donor who donated a stem cell graft to a child with SCID. The CDR3 is CASSSQGGSPSSYNEQFF. DNA of the CDR3: TGCGCCAGCAGCTCCCAAGGGGGGAGCCCCAGCTCCTACAATGAGCAGTTCTTC. The whole variable domain, filled in from reference TRBV5-1 and TRBJ2-1, reads KAGVTQTPRYLIKTRGQQVTLSCSPISGHRSVSWYQQTPGQGLQFLFEYFSETQRNKGNFPGRFSGRQFSNSRSEMNVSTLELGDSALYLCASSSQGGSPSSYNEQFFGPGTRLTVL.